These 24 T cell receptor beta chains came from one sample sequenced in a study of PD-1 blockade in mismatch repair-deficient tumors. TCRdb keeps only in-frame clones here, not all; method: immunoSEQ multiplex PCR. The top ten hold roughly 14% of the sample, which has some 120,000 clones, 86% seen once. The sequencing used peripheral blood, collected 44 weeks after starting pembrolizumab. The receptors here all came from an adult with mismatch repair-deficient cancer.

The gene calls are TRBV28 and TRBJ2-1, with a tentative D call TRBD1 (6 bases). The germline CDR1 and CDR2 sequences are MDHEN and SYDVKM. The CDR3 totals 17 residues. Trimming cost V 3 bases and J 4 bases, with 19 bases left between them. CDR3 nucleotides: TGTGCCAGCAGTTTGCCCCACGGGACACCATATTACAATGAGCAGTTCTTC. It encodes CASSLPHGTPYYNEQFF.

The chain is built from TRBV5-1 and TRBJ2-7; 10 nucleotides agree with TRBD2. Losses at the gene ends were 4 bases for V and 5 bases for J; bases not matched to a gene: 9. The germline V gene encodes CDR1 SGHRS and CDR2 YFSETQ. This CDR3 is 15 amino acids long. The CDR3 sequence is CASSPSGTSVDEQYF. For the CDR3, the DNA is TGCGCCAGCAGCCCCTCCGGGACTAGCGTTGACGAGCAGTACTTC.

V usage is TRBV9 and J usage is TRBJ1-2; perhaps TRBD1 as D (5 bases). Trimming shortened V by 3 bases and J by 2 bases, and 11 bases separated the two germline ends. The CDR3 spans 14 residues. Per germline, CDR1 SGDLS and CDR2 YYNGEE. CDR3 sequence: CASSAGGGNYGYTF. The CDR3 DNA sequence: TGTGCCAGCAGCGCCGGGGGGGGAAACTATGGCTACACCTTC.

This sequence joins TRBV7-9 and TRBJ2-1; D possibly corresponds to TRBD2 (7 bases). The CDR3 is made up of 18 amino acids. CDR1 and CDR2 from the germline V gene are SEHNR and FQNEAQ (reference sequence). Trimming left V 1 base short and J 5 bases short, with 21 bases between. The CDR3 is CASSLGDLIGGVDNEQFF. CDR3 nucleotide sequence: TGTGCCAGCAGCTTAGGGGACCTCATAGGGGGGGTGGACAATGAGCAGTTCTTC.

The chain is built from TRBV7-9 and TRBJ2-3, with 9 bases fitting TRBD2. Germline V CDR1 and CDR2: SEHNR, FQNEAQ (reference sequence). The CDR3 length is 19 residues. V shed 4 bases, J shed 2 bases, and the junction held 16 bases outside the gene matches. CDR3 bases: TGTGCCAGCAGCTCGGTGCTAGCGGGAACCCGTGGAAACACAGATACGCAGTATTTT. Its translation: CASSSVLAGTRGNTDTQYF.

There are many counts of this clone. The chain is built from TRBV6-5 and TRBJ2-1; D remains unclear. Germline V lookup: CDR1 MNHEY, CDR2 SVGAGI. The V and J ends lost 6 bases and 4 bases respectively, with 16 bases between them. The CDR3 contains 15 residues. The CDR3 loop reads CASSPDERQYNEQFF. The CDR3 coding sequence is TGTGCCAGCAGCCCCGACGAACGCCAGTACAATGAGCAGTTCTTC.

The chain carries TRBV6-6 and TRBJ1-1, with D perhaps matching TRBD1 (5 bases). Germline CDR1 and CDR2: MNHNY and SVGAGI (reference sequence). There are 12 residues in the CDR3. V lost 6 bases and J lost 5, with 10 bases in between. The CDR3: CASSPGGTEAFF. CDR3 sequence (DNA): TGTGCCAGCAGCCCCGGGGGGACTGAAGCTTTCTTT.

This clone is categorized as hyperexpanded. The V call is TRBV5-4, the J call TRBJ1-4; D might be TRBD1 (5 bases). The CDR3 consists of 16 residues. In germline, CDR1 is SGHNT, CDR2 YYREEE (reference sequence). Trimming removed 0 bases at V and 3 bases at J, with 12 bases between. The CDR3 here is CASSLGGRGSNEKLFF. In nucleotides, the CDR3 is TGTGCCAGCAGCTTGGGGGGTCGGGGGTCTAATGAAAAACTGTTTTTT.

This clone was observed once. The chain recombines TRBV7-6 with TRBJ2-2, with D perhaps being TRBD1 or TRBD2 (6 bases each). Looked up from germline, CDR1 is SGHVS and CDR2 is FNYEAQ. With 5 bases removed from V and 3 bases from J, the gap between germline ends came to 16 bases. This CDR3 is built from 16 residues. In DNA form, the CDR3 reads TGTGCCAGCAGCCAGGGGATGGCGGGGCACACCGGGGAGCTGTTTTTT. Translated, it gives CASSQGMAGHTGELFF.

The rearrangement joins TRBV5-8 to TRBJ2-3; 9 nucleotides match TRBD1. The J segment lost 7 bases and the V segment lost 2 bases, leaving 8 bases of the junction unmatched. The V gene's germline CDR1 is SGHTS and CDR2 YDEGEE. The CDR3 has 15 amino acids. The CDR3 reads CASSLRDRAGNTQYF. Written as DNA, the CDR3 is TGTGCCAGCAGCTTAAGGGACAGGGCTGGGAATACGCAGTATTTT.

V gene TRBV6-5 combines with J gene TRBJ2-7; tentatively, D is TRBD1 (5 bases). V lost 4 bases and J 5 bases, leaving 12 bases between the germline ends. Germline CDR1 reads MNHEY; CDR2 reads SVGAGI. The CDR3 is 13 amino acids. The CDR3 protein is CASSSPGLNEQYF. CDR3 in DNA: TGTGCCAGCAGTTCACCAGGGTTGAACGAGCAGTACTTC.

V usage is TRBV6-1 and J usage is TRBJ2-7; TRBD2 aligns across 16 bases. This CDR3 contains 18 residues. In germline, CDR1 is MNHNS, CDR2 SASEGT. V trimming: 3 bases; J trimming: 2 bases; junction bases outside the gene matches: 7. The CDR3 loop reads CASSEGLAGGPSPYEQYF. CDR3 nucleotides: TGTGCCAGCAGTGAGGGACTAGCGGGAGGGCCTAGCCCCTACGAGCAGTACTTC.

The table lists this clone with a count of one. CDR3 sequence (DNA): TGTGCCACCATGGGACTAGCGGGAGCTAGCACAGATACGCAGTATTTT. Its protein product is CATMGLAGASTDTQYF. The J gene is TRBJ2-3, the V gene TRBV15, with TRBD2 identical over 14 bases. This CDR3 region has 16 residues. Looked up from germline, CDR1 is LNHNV and CDR2 is YYDKDF (reference sequence). J was trimmed by 0 bases and V by 7 bases; bases with no gene match: 3.

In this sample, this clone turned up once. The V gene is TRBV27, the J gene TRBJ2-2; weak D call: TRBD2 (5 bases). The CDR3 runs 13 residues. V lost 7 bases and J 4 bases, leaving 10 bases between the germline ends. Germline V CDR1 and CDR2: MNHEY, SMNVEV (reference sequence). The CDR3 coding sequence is TGTGCCAGCACAGCCGGAGGCACCGGGGAGCTGTTTTTT. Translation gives CASTAGGTGELFF.

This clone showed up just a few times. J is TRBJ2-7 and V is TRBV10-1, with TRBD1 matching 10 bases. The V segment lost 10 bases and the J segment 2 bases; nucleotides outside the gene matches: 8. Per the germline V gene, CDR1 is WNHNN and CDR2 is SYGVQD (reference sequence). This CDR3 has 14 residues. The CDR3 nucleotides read TGCGCCACCTCCTCGGGACAGGGGCCCTACGAGCAGTACTTC. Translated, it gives CATSSGQGPYEQYF.

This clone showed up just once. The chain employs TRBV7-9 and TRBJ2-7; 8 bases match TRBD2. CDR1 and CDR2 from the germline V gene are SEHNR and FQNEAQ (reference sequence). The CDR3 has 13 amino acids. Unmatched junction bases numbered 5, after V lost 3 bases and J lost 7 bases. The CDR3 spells CASSFGGAQEQYF. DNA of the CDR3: TGTGCCAGCAGCTTCGGGGGGGCGCAGGAGCAGTACTTC.

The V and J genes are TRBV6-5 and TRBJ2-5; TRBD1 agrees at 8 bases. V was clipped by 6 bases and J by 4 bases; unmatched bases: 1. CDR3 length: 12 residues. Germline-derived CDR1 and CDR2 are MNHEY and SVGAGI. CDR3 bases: TGTGCCAGCAGAGACAGGGGAGAGACCCAGTACTTC. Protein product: CASRDRGETQYF.

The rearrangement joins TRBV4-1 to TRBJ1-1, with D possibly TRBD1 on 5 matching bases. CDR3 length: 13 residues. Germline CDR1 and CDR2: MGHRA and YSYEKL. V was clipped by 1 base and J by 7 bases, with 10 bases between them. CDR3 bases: TGCGCCAGCAGCCAAGCCGCGGGGGGTGAAGCTTTCTTT. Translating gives CASSQAAGGEAFF.

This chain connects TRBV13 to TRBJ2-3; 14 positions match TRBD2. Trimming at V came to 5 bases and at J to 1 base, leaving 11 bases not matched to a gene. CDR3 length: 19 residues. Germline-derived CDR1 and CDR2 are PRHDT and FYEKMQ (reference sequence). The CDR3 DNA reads TGTGCCAGCAGCCCACCAAGGACTAGCGGGAGGTTAGGCACAGATACGCAGTATTTT. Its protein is CASSPPRTSGRLGTDTQYF.

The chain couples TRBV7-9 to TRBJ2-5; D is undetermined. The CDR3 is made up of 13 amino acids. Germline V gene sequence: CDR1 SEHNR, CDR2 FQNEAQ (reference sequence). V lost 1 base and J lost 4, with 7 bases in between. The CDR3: CASSLEDRETQYF. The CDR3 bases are TGTGCCAGCAGCTTAGAGGATCGAGAGACCCAGTACTTC.

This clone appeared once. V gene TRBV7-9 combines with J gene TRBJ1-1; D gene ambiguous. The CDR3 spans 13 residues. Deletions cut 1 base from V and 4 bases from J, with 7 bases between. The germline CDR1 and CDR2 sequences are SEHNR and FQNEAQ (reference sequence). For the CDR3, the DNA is TGTGCCAGCAGCTTAGTTCAAGGCACTGAAGCTTTCTTT. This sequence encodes CASSLVQGTEAFF.

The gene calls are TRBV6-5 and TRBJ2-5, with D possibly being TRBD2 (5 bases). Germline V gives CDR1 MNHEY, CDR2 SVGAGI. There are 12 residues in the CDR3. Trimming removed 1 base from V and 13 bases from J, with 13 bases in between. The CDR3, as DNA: TGTGCCAGCAGTTACTTCGGGGTGGTATGGTACTTC. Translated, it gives CASSYFGVVWYF.

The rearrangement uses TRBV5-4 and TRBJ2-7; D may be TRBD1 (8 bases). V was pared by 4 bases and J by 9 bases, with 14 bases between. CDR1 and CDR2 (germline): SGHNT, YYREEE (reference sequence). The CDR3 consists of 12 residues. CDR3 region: CASSPGGGRQYF. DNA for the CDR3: TGTGCCAGCAGCCCAGGGGGCGGGAGGCAGTACTTC.

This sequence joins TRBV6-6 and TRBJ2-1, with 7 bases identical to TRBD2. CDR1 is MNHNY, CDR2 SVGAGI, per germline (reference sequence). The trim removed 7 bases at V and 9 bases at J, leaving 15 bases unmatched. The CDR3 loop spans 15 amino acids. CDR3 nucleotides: TGTGCCAGCACCACCCAAGCGGGGACCCCCGGTGAGCAGTTCTTC. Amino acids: CASTTQAGTPGEQFF.